A selection of T cell receptor beta chains follows, all from one sample in a study of response to subunit inactivated influenza vaccine. TCRdb reprocessed the RT-PCR reads with MiXCR, giving one entry per CDR3 protein. Counted here are 450,000 to 600,000 distinct CDR3 sequences, about 7.6% occurring once; the ten biggest clones make up roughly 13%. The sample in question was PBMCs from blood, obtained roughly 24 months after vaccination. Receptors originate from a man between 50 and 69 years old who received an inactivated influenza vaccine. The CDR3 runs from the conserved cysteine through the conserved F or W. A D gene is named only where the DNA matches it firmly. Clone size is stated in some rows and not others, as once, few, many or a class when expanded.

>many|TRBD2|TRBJ2-3|TRBV20-1
CSAEYSGGATDTQYF
TGCAGTGCTGAATATAGCGGGGGGGCCACAGATACGCAGTATTTT
>.|.|TRBJ2-6|TRBV2
CASTPRGLSGANVLTF
TGTGCCAGCACCCCCAGGGGTCTCTCTGGGGCCAACGTCCTGACTTTC
>few|TRBD1|TRBJ2-3|TRBV24-1
CATSDRSWTGHPDTQYF
TGTGCCACCAGTGATCGGTCGTGGACAGGGCATCCAGATACGCAGTATTTT
>few|.|TRBJ1-6|TRBV6-2/TRBV6-3
CASTGPSTYNSPLHF
TGTGCCAGCACCGGGCCCAGCACCTATAATTCACCCCTCCACTTT
>many|.|TRBJ1-1|TRBV7-2
CASSLWGQLNTEAFF
TGTGCCAGCAGCTTATGGGGACAATTGAACACTGAAGCTTTCTTT
>many|TRBD1|TRBJ2-2|TRBV5-1
CASSGTGAFLTANTGELFF
TGCGCCAGCTCCGGGACAGGTGCTTTCCTCACCGCGAACACCGGGGAGCTGTTTTTT
>.|.|TRBJ2-7|TRBV5-4
CASSFSGVYEQYF
TGTGCCAGCAGCTTCTCAGGGGTCTACGAGCAGTACTTC
>many|TRBD2|TRBJ2-2|TRBV20-1
CSARGLAGVGELFF
TGCAGTGCTAGGGGACTAGCGGGGGTCGGGGAGCTGTTTTTT
>few|TRBD2|TRBJ2-3|TRBV4-2
CASSQAYSPGLAGADTQYF
TGTGCCAGCAGCCAAGCTTATTCGCCGGGACTAGCGGGTGCAGATACGCAGTATTTT
>few|.|TRBJ1-2|TRBV18
CASSPTVDGYTF
TGTGCCAGCTCCCCCACCGTAGACGGCTACACCTTC
>many|TRBD1|TRBJ2-7|TRBV28
CASSLGTGGYEQYF
TGTGCCAGCAGCTTAGGGACAGGGGGATACGAGCAGTACTTC
>.|.|TRBJ1-1|TRBV2
CASRGARDGNTEAFF
TGTGCCAGCAGAGGAGCTCGTGACGGGAACACTGAAGCTTTCTTT
>.|.|TRBJ2-7|TRBV20-1
CSAIPFGQSYEQYF
TGCAGTGCTATTCCTTTTGGACAGTCCTACGAGCAGTACTTC
>many|TRBD1|TRBJ2-7|TRBV20-1
CSATGQVSYEQYF
TGCAGTGCAACCGGACAGGTATCCTACGAGCAGTACTTC
>.|TRBD1|TRBJ1-1|TRBV20-1
CSARRDSLLQAFF
TGCAGTGCCAGGAGGGACAGCCTTCTTCAGGCGTTCTTT
>many|.|TRBJ1-3|TRBV7-9
CASSLSGYSGNTIYF
TGTGCCAGCAGCTTATCGGGTTACTCTGGAAACACCATATATTTT
>few|.|TRBJ1-2|TRBV20-1
CSAGPQVSVGYTF
TGCAGTGCTGGTCCCCAGGTTTCGGTTGGCTACACCTTC
>many|.|TRBJ1-1|TRBV29-1
CSVRGWNTEAFF
TGCAGCGTTCGGGGGTGGAACACTGAAGCTTTCTTT
>few|.|TRBJ1-5|TRBV6-2/TRBV6-3
CASSYAGLHQPQHF
TGTGCCAGCAGTTACGCGGGACTCCATCAGCCCCAGCATTTT
>many|.|TRBJ1-2|TRBV10-3
CAISSRGDYGYTF
TGTGCCATCAGTTCTCGGGGTGACTATGGCTACACCTTC
>.|.|TRBJ1-2|TRBV20-1
CSAVGSGYTF
TGCAGTGCTGTCGGGTCCGGCTACACCTTC
>few|.|TRBJ1-2|TRBV6-2/TRBV6-3
CASSYDWGQYGYTF
TGTGCCAGCAGTTACGACTGGGGGCAATATGGCTACACCTTC
>many|.|TRBJ2-7|TRBV3-1
CASRAKYGTPYEQYF
TGTGCCAGCAGAGCCAAGTACGGGACCCCCTACGAGCAGTACTTC
>few|.|TRBJ2-6|TRBV12-3/TRBV12-4
CASRPTAGSGANVLTF
TGTGCCAGCAGGCCTACCGCAGGCTCTGGGGCCAACGTCCTGACTTTC
>few|.|TRBJ2-7|TRBV10-3
CAISGGTRYEQYF
TGTGCCATCAGTGGGGGGACTCGCTACGAGCAGTACTTC
>.|.|TRBJ1-4|TRBV3-1
CASSQQSLAGEKLFF
TGTGCCAGCAGCCAGCAGTCATTGGCAGGGGAAAAACTGTTTTTT
>few|.|TRBJ2-7|TRBV29-1
CSVGGYLSYEQYF
TGCAGCGTTGGCGGCTACCTCTCCTACGAGCAGTACTTC
>few|.|TRBJ1-5|TRBV2
CASSVERNQPQHF
TGTGCCAGCAGTGTGGAAAGGAATCAGCCCCAGCATTTT
>few|.|TRBJ2-7|TRBV5-6
CASSLAKGSGYEQYF
TGTGCCAGCAGCTTGGCCAAAGGATCCGGCTACGAGCAGTACTTC
>many|.|TRBJ2-2|TRBV29-1
CSVEGGALGPTGELFF
TGCAGCGTTGAAGGGGGGGCCCTCGGGCCTACCGGGGAGCTGTTTTTT
>many|.|TRBJ1-1|TRBV12-3/TRBV12-4
CASSLLGAPMNTEAFF
TGTGCCAGCAGCCTCCTTGGGGCCCCAATGAACACTGAAGCTTTCTTT
>.|TRBD1|TRBJ1-2|TRBV28
CASSFPLNRGKSYGYTF
TGTGCCAGCAGTTTCCCACTTAACAGGGGGAAGAGCTATGGCTACACCTTC